This TCR beta chain was recovered during a study of blood T cell repertoires in COVID-19 (dated by TCRdb to between 2020 and 2021). Describing the broader study: Collaborator samples came from the United States, Italy and Spain and covered acute and convalescent phases of COVID-19. The material from the prospective study consisted of cDNA or gDNA derived from T cells, B-cell-depleted T cells, or PBMCs. The dataset comprised deeply sampled blood TCRbeta repertoires from subjects exposed to, actively infected with, or recovered from COVID-19. A freely available public database, intended as a resource for researchers studying the immune response to SARS-CoV-2, is where the repertoires were released. Samples were obtained from the ongoing ImmuneRACE study (first 160 participants) and from approximately 1,200 subjects provided by 6 global collaborators. Sample metadata almost always included a de-identified subject ID, COVID-19 status, age in years and sex. HLA class I and class II types, where available, came from metadata supplied by the sample provider rather than from assay-based typing.

The immunoSEQ Assay, a bias-controlled multiplex PCR, was used to amplify TCRbeta CDR3 regions from genomic DNA. Under the source paper's analysis protocol: The number of nucleated cells in each sample was estimated by amplification of reference gene primers within the assay. Sequence reads were collapsed and filtered to measure the absolute abundance of every unique TCRbeta CDR3 rearrangement. For each sample, productive Simpson clonality was calculated by taking the square root of Simpson's diversity index across productive rearrangements. TCRdb stores this immuneACCESS table with in-frame sequences only. Part of the clones is absent; in the studies checked, under half of the shortfall reflects unresolved V genes, and no reason is known for the rest. V, J and clone size are taken as reported in that table, and D and trimming were inferred from the DNA itself. The sample profile shows about 250,000 clones; 87% of them were found once. The ten top clones hold under 4% of the sample.

Whole blood was collected in K2EDTA tubes by collaborating institutions according to the institutions' own protocols. For TCRbeta analysis, collaborator samples were shipped as frozen whole blood, as isolated PBMCs, or as DNA extracted from either sample type. General conclusions and limits of the study: The amount of clinical and demographic metadata varied by source and participant and was provided uncurated.

There are 15 amino acids in the CDR3, from cysteine to phenylalanine inclusive. Only the CDR3 DNA stays, 45 bases, in frame from base 1. V is cut by 3 bases and J by 6 bases, and the space between the germline ends is 16 bases. Reading the germline V gene gives CDR1 SGHRS and CDR2 YFSETQ. Regarding this clone: The target of this receptor is not known. Base qualities are missing; no much larger clone stands one base away.

The chain was built from TRBV5-1 and TRBJ2-1, with a tentative D gene TRBD2 over 6 matching bases. The receptor comes from a man between 18 and 29 years old with active or convalescent COVID-19. The sample was peripheral blood. Here is the DNA: TGCGCCAGCAGCTCGACTAGAAAAAATATCAATGAGCAGTTCTTC. Its translation reads: CASSSTRKNINEQFF.